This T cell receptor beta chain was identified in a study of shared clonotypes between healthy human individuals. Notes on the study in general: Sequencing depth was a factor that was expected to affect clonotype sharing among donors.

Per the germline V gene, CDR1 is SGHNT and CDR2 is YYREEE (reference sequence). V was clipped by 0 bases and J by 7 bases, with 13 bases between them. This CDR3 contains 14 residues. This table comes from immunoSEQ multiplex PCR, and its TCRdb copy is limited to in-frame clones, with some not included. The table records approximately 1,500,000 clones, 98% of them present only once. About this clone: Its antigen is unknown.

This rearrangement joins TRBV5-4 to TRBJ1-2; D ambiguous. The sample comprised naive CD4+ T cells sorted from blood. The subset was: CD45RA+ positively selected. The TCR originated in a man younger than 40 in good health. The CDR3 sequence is CASSLAPVRSGYTF. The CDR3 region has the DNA TGTGCCAGCAGCTTGGCCCCGGTTAGATCTGGCTACACCTTC.